What follows describes a single TCR beta chain. Per the original methods: Nucleated cell number was recorded as an estimate derived from reference gene primer amplification. The data were produced by immunoSEQ multiplex PCR, yet TCRdb's version contains in-frame clones alone and is incomplete. V and J calls and clone size are as listed in that table; D and trimming were resolved from the DNA. The repertoire includes around 150,000 clones, about 76% of them detected once, and over 7.5% sits in the top ten. This record belongs to a study of blood T cell repertoires in COVID-19. In the study overall: Samples of COVID-19 (acute and convalescent) were obtained from the United States, Italy and Spain. Sample material is recorded as cDNA or gDNA derived from T cells, B-cell-depleted T cells, or PBMCs.

The CDR3 loop spans 17 amino acids. Germline V gives CDR1 SGHAT, CDR2 FQNNGV. V shed 5 bases and J 5 bases; nucleotides not matched to a gene: 13. This chain joins TRBV11-2 and TRBJ1-5; 9 bases align to TRBD1. The sequenced sample consisted of peripheral blood. This receptor was identified in a woman in her sixties with active or convalescent COVID-19. The CDR3 region has the DNA TGTGCCAGCAGCCTAACAGGGGGCCTTAACTCCGATCAGCCCCAGCATTTT. Translation gives CASSLTGGLNSDQPQHF.